This TCR beta chain comes out of a study of T cells after yellow fever vaccination. Study-level information: Fractions of limited cellularity were prepared by means of SMART-Seq v4 Ultra Low Input. The study's findings and limits: In post-booster samples, most primary-vaccination clones reappeared (around 95% CD4, about 90% CD8).

5'RACE template switching generated TCR cDNA, adding a universal primer site and UMIs. Via MiXCR, TCRdb re-called the 5' RACE reads, giving one row per CDR3 protein. This sample has 350,000 to 450,000 distinct CDR3 sequences, with about 6% found just once. This clonotype showed up just a few times. Antigen specificity is unknown. Germline CDR1 reads DFQATT; CDR2 reads SNEGSKA (reference sequence). Trimming took off 1 base at V and 4 bases at J, with 12 bases between the two ends. There are 14 residues in the CDR3. The rearrangement joins TRBV20-1 to TRBJ2-3, with D tentatively TRBD1 (5 bases). The sequencing used PBMCs, collected 5 days after the yellow fever booster vaccination. The sequence derives from a man aged 25 to 40 who received the YFV17D yellow fever vaccine. CDR3 residues: CSARGAGSPDTQYF. CDR3 nucleotides: TGCAGTGCTAGAGGGGCAGGGTCACCAGATACGCAGTATTTT.